The sequence of this TCR beta chain was determined in a study of CD8 T cells in ankylosing spondylitis. Points from the study as a whole: Clones linked with disease were CD8+ and fairly uncommon in the peripheral blood. Seemingly distinctive of ankylosing spondylitis blood was a TCR beta motif formed by eight highly homologous variants. Reportedly, matched ankylosing spondylitis synovial fluid was significantly enriched for disease-linked clones. Reactive arthritis synovial fluid and blood were previously reported to contain some motif variants.

The TCR beta libraries were generated through quantitative 5'-RACE incorporating molecular barcodes. In TCRdb, the 5' RACE reads were re-called with MiXCR into one record per CDR3 protein. The sample shows 800,000 to 900,000 distinct CDR3 sequences, roughly 10% of them seen only once. On this clonotype: Its antigen is unidentified.

CDR1 and CDR2 from the germline V gene are SQVTM and ANQGSEA. The CDR3 has 12 residues. V shed 7 bases and J shed 8 bases, with 18 bases lying between them. This chain links TRBV29-1 with TRBJ2-7; D remains ambiguous. The source material was blood, either unsorted or a sorted T cell fraction (not recorded which). The TCR was taken from a male donor with ankylosing spondylitis. CDR3 DNA sequence: TGCAGCGCCGGGTCCCCCATTGATCAGCAGTACTTC. Translated, it gives CSAGSPIDQQYF.